The source of this TCR beta chain is a study of blood T cell repertoires in COVID-19. Turning to the study itself: Italy, Spain and the United States were the sources of the convalescent and acute COVID-19 samples. From T cells, B-cell-depleted T cells, or PBMCs came the material, which was cDNA or gDNA.

This CDR3 spans 14 amino acids. In germline, CDR1 is SGHNT, CDR2 YYREEE (reference sequence). Germline trimming cut 8 bases from V and 3 bases from J; bases unmatched to any gene: 4. Source study methods: For nucleated cells, counts were estimated from reference gene primer amplification. Clones were read by immunoSEQ multiplex PCR, and TCRdb kept only the in-frame ones, dropping some. The V and J calls and clone size come from that table; D and trimming were worked out from the DNA. The table records roughly 200,000 clones, roughly 90% of them present only once. The sequence derives from a man aged 50-60 years with acute or convalescent COVID-19. The material sequenced was peripheral blood. This chain links TRBV5-4 with TRBJ2-2; 10 nucleotides line up with TRBD2. CDR3 DNA sequence: TGTGCCAGTCTAGCGGGGGCCGACACCGGGGAGCTGTTTTTT. It encodes CASLAGADTGELFF.